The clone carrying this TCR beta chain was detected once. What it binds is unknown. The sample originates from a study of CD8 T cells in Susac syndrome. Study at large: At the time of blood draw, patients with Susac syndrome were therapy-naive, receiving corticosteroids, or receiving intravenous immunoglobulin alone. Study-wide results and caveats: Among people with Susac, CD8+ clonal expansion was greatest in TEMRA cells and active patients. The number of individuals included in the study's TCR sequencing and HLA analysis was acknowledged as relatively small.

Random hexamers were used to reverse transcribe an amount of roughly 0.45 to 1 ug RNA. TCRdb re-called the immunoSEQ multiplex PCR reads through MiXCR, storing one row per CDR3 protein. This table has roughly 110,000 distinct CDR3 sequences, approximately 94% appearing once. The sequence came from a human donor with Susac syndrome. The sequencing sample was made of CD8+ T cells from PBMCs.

CDR3 nucleotide sequence: TGTGCCAGCAGTGGGGAATACGGGGTCTCAGATACGCAGTATTTT. This codes for CASSGEYGVSDTQYF. The chain uses TRBV25-1 and TRBJ2-3, with a possible D match to TRBD2 (5 bases). The CDR3 totals 15 residues. The germline gives CDR1 MGHDK, CDR2 SYGVNS. V was pared by 4 bases and J by 4 bases, with 15 bases between.